The 2 T cell receptor beta chains below come from one sample, sequenced in a study of vaccination and CD4 T cells after COVID-19. Sample treatment: roughly 10-day PBMC culture with coronavirus spike peptide pools or control peptides (ViraFEST assay). Ahead of the COVID-19 pandemic (2011-2018), the CD4+ T cells of the unexposed donor were collected. Which antigens these TCRs recognize remains unknown. An Oncomine TCR Beta short-read assay was used to sequence the DNA from cultured CD4+ T cells. TCRdb reanalysed the PCR reads using MiXCR and keeps one entry per CDR3 protein. This table holds thousands of distinct CDR3 sequences, around 45% found once. Specimen: CD4+ T cells from blood, cultured in vitro. These receptors were taken from a human donor in good health.

This clonotype was found a few times. The genes are TRBV7-2 and TRBJ2-1, with no clear D. V lost 2 bases to trimming and J lost 9 bases, with 5 bases between them. Germline values: CDR1 SGHTA, CDR2 FQGNSA. The CDR3 has 11 residues. CDR3 DNA: TGTGCCAGCAGCTTATATTCTGAGCAGTTCTTC. Translation: CASSLYSEQFF.

The rearrangement uses TRBV5-1 and TRBJ2-5; D is possibly TRBD2 (6 bases). CDR1 is SGHRS and CDR2 is YFSETQ in the germline V gene. The germline V and J ends were trimmed by 5 bases and 2 bases, with 16 bases remaining between them. The CDR3 has 15 residues. The CDR3 sequence is CASRPPGLPQETQYF. For the CDR3, the DNA is TGCGCCAGCAGGCCCCCGGGACTCCCGCAAGAGACCCAGTACTTC.